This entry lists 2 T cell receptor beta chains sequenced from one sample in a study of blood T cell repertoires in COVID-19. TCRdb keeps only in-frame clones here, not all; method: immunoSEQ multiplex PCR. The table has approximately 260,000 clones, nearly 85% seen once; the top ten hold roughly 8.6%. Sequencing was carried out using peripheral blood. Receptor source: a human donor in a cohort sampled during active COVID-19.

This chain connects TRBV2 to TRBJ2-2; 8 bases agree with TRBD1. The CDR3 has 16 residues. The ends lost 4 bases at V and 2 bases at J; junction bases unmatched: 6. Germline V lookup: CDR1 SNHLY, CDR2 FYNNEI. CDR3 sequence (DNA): TGTGCCAGCAGTGGGACAGGGTGGGCCAACACCGGGGAGCTGTTTTTT. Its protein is CASSGTGWANTGELFF.

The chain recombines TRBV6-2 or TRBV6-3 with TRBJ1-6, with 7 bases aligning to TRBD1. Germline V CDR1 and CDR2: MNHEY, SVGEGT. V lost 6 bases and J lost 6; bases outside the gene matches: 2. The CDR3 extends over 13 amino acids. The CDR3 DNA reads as TGTGCCAGCAGCGACAGGGTTAATTCACCCCTCCACTTT. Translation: CASSDRVNSPLHF.